Below are 9 T cell receptor beta chains sequenced from a single sample in a study of blood T cell repertoires in COVID-19. Data came from immunoSEQ multiplex PCR; TCRdb stores just in-frame clones and leaves some out. The top ten clones hold over 9.5% of a sample with 40,000 to 65,000 clones, about 86% of them seen once. Sequenced input: peripheral blood. These receptors were taken from a man between 65 and 79 years old with active COVID-19.

The gene calls are TRBV10-3 and TRBJ2-3, with 12 bases that match TRBD2. The CDR3 runs to 15 residues. Germline values: CDR1 ENHRY, CDR2 SYGVKD. Trimming at V came to 5 bases and at J to 3 bases, leaving 3 bases not matched to a gene. The CDR3 DNA reads TGTGCCATCAGTAGACTAGCGGGGGAAACAGATACGCAGTATTTT. Translation gives CAISRLAGETDTQYF.

The chain links TRBV6-5 to TRBJ1-2; unclear D gene. The V gene lost 6 bases and the J gene lost 4 bases, with 15 bases spanning the gap. CDR3 size: 14 residues. Germline loops: CDR1 MNHEY, CDR2 SVGAGI. For the CDR3, the DNA is TGTGCCAGCAGCCCCGGGAAGGGAGGCTATGGCTACACCTTC. It specifies CASSPGKGGYGYTF.

This chain connects TRBV18 to TRBJ2-3; D not resolved. This CDR3 spans 15 amino acids. The germline V gene encodes CDR1 KGHSH and CDR2 LQKENI. Trimming stripped 1 base from V and 0 bases from J, with 8 bases between. CDR3 in DNA: TGTGCCAGCTCACCACTTTCAGTTAGCACAGATACGCAGTATTTT. This encodes CASSPLSVSTDTQYF.

V and J are TRBV19 and TRBJ1-3; unclear D gene. This CDR3 has 15 residues. Between the trimmed V and J ends, which lost 3 bases and 4 bases, there was a span of 13 bases. Germline CDR1 reads LNHDA; CDR2 reads SQIVND (reference sequence). The CDR3 protein is CASSIPMGLGNTIYF. CDR3 nucleotide sequence: TGTGCCAGTAGTATCCCCATGGGCCTCGGAAACACCATATATTTT.

This chain links TRBV2 with TRBJ1-2; TRBD1 matches 8 bases. CDR3 length equals 14 residues. Germline assignment: CDR1 SNHLY and CDR2 FYNNEI. V lost 7 bases to trimming and J lost 8 bases; unmatched junction nucleotides: 12. CDR3 nucleotide sequence: TGTGCCAGCACCCCGAGACAGGGGTTTGGGGGCTACACCTTC. It specifies CASTPRQGFGGYTF.

This clone has only one observation. The chain carries TRBV7-2 and TRBJ2-3; 9 bases are shared with TRBD2. The CDR3 is 17 residues long. The junction had 10 bases not matched to a gene; V was cut back by 6 bases and J by 0 bases. The V gene's germline CDR1 is SGHTA and CDR2 FQGNSA. CDR3 bases: TGTGCCAGCAGTCGGGGTAGCGGGGGTGTTAGCACAGATACGCAGTATTTT. This sequence encodes CASSRGSGGVSTDTQYF.

The chain couples TRBV11-3 to TRBJ2-2; 7 nucleotides match TRBD2. V gave up 11 bases and J gave up 5 bases; unmatched junction bases: 17. The CDR3 loop spans 16 amino acids. Germline-derived CDR1 and CDR2 are SGHNT and YENEEA. Written as DNA, the CDR3 is TGTGCCTCCAAGGCCGGGGCTAGCGGACGAACCGGGGAGCTGTTTTTT. This codes for CASKAGASGRTGELFF.

This chain links TRBV5-8 with TRBJ2-1; TRBD2 matches at 7 bases. This CDR3 has 15 amino acids. CDR1 and CDR2 from the germline V gene are SGHTS and YDEGEE. The V segment lost 1 base and the J segment 6 bases; nucleotides outside the gene matches: 7. The CDR3 DNA follows: TGTGCCAGCAGCTTGAAGTCTAGCGGATCCAATGAGCAGTTCTTC. Translated, it gives CASSLKSSGSNEQFF. The full variable domain, in which reference TRBV5-8 and TRBJ2-1 provide the parts outside the CDR3, is EAGVTQSPTHLIKTRGQQATLRCSPISGHTSVYWYQQALGLGLQFLLWYDEGEERNRGNFPPRFSGRQFPNYSSELNVNALELEDSALYLCASSLKSSGSNEQFFGPGTRLTVL.

This clone has a handful of counts. CDR3 sequence (DNA): TGTGCCAGCAGCCCCTTGAGGGGGAAGGGCTATGGCTACACCTTC. It is translated as CASSPLRGKGYGYTF. This chain uses TRBV11-2 with TRBJ1-2, with a weak D call TRBD1 (6 bases). The CDR3 has 15 amino acids. Germline V CDR1 and CDR2: SGHAT, FQNNGV. The germline V and J ends were trimmed by 5 bases and 4 bases, with 17 bases remaining between them.